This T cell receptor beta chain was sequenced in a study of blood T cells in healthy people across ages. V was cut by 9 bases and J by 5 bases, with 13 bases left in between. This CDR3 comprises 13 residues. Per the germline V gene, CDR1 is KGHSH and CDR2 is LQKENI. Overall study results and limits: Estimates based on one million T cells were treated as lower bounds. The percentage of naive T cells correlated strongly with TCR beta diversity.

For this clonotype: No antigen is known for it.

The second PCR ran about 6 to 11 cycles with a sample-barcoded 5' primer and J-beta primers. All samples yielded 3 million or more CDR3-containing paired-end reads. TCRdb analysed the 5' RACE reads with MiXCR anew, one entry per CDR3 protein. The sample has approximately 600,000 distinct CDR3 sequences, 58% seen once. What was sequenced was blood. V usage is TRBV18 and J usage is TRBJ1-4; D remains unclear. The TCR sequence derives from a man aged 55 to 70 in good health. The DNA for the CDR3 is TGTGCCAGTTGCGGAGGGTTAAATGAAAAACTGTTTTTT. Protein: CASCGGLNEKLFF. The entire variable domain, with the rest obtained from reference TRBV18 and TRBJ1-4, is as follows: NAGVMQNPRHLVRRRGQEARLRCSPMKGHSHVYWYRQLPEEGLKFMVYLQKENIIDESGMPKERFSAEFPKEGPSILRIQQVVRGDSAAYFCASCGGLNEKLFFGSGTQLSVL.